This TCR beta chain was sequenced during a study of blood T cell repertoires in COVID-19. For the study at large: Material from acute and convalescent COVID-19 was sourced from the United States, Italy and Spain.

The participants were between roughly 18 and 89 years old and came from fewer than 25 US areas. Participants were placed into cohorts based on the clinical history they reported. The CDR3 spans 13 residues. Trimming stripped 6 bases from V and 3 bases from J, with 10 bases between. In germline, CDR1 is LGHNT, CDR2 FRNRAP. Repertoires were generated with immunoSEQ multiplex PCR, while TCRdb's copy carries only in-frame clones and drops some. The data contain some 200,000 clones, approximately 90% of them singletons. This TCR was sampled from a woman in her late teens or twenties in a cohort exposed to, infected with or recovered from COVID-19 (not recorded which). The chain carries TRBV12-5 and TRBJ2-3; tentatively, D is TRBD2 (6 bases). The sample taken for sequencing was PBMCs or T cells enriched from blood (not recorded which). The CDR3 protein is CASGSRETDTQYF. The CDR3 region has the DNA TGTGCTAGTGGGAGCCGGGAGACAGATACGCAGTATTTT.